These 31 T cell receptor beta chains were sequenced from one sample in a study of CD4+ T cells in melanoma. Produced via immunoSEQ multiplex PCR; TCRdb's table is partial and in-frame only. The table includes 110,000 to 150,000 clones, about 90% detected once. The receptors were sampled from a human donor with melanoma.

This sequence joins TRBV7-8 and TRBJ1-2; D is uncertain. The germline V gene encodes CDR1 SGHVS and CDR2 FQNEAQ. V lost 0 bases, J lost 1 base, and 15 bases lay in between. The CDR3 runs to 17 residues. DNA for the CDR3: TGTGCCAGCAGCTTAGCGCGGGTAGTTAGTCTTAACTATGGCTACACCTTC. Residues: CASSLARVVSLNYGYTF.

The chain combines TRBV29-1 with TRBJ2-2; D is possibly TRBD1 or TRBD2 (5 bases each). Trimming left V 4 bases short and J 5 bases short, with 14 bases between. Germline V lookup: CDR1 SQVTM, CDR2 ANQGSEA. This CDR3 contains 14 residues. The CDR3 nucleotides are TGCAGCGTTGGTGGGGCAGAGCGGACCGGGGAGCTGTTTTTT. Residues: CSVGGAERTGELFF.

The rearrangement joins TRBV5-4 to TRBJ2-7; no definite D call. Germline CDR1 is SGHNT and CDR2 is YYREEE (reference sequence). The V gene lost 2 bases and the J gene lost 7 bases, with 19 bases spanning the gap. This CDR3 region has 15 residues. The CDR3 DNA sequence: TGTGCCAGCAGCTTACCCCCAGGTACAGATGGAGAGCAGTACTTC. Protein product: CASSLPPGTDGEQYF.

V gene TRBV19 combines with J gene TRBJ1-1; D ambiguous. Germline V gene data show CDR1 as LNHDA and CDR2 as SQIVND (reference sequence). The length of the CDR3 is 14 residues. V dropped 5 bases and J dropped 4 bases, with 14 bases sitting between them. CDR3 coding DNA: TGTGCCAGTAGTTCCCGGATATCCACCACTGAAGCTTTCTTT. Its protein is CASSSRISTTEAFF.

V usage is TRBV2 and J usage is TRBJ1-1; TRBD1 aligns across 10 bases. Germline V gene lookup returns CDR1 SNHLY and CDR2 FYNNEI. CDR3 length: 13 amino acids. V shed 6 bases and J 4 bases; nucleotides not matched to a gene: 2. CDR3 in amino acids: CASRGTGATEAFF. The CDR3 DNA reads TGTGCCAGCAGGGGGACAGGGGCCACTGAAGCTTTCTTT.

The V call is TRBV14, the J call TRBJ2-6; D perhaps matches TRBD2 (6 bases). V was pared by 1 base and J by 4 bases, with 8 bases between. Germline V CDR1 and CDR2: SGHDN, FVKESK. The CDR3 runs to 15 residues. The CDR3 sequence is CASSQAAGGANVLTF. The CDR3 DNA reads TGTGCCAGCAGCCAAGCTGCGGGGGGGGCCAACGTCCTGACTTTC.

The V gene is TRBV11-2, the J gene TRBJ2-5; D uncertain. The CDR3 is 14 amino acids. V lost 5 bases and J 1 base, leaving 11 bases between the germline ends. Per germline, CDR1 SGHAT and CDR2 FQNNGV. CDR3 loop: CASSPTPVQETQYF. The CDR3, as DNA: TGTGCCAGCAGCCCAACACCCGTCCAAGAGACCCAGTACTTC.

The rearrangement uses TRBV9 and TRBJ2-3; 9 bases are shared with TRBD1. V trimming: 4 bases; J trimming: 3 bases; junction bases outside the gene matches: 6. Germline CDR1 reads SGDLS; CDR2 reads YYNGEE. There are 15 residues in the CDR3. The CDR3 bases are TGTGCCAGCAGCATCCGGGACAGGGTGACAGATACGCAGTATTTT. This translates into CASSIRDRVTDTQYF.

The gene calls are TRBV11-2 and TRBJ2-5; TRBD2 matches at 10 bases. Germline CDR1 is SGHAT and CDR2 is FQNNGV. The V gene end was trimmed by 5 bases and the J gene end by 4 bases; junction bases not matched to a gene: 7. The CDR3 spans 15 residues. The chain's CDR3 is CASSPRSSGGETQYF. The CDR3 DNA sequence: TGTGCCAGCAGCCCACGGTCTAGCGGGGGAGAGACCCAGTACTTC. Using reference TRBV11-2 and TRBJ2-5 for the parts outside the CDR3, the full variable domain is EAGVAQSPRYKIIEKRQSVAFWCNPISGHATLYWYQQILGQGPKLLIQFQNNGVVDDSQLPKDRFSAERLKGVDSTLKIQPAKLEDSAVYLCASSPRSSGGETQYFGPGTRLLVL.

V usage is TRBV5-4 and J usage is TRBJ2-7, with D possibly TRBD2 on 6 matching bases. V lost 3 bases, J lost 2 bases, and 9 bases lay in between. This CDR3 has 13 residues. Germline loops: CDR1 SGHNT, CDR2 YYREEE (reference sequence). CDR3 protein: CASSWRGAYEQYF. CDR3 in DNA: TGTGCCAGCAGCTGGAGGGGAGCCTACGAGCAGTACTTC. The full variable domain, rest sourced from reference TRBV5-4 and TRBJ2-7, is ETGVTQSPTHLIKTRGQQVTLRCSSQSGHNTVSWYQQALGQGPQFIFQYYREEENGRGNFPPRFSGLQFPNYSSELNVNALELDDSALYLCASSWRGAYEQYFGPGTRLTVT.

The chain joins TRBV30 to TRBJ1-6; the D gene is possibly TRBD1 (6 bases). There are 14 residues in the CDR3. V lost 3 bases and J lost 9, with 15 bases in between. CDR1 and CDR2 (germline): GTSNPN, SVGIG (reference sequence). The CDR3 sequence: CAWRVTGSGSPLHF. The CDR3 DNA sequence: TGTGCCTGGAGGGTCACAGGGTCAGGTTCACCCCTCCACTTT.

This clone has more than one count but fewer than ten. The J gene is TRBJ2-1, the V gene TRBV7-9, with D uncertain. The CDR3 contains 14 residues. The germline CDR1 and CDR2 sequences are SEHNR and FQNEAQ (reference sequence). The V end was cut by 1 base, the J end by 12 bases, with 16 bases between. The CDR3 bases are TGTGCCAGCAGCTTAGGGGATTACGCCCCCCGGCAGTTCTTC. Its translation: CASSLGDYAPRQFF.

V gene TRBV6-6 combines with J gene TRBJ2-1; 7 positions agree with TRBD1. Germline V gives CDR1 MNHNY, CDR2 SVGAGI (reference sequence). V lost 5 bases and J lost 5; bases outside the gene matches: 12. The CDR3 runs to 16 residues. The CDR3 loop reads CASSRAGGYNDNEQFF. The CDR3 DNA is TGTGCCAGCAGTCGTGCAGGGGGATATAACGACAATGAGCAGTTCTTC.

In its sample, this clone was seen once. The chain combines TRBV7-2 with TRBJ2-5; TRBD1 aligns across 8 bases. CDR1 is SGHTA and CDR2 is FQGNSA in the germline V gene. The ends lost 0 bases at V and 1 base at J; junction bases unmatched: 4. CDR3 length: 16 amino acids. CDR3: CASSLAWGQVQETQYF. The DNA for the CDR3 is TGTGCCAGCAGCTTAGCGTGGGGACAGGTCCAAGAGACCCAGTACTTC.

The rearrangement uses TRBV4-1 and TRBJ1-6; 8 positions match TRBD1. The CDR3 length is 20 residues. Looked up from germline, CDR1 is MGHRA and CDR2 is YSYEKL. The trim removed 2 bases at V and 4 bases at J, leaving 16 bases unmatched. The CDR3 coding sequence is TGCGCCAGCAGCCAAAGAGGTCAGGGAGGGACAGGCCGGTATAATTCACCCCTCCACTTT. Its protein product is CASSQRGQGGTGRYNSPLHF.

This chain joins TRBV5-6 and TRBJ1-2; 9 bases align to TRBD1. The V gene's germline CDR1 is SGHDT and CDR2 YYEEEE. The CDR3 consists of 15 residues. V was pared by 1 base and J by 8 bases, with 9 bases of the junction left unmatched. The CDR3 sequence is CASSLTGGGLEGYTF. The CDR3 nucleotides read TGTGCCAGCAGCTTGACAGGGGGCGGCCTGGAGGGCTACACCTTC.

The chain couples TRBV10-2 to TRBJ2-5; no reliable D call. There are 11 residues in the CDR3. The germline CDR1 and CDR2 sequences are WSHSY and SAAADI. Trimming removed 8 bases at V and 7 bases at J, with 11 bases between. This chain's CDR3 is CASDTGVTQYF. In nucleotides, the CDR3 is TGCGCCAGCGACACTGGGGTGACCCAGTACTTC.

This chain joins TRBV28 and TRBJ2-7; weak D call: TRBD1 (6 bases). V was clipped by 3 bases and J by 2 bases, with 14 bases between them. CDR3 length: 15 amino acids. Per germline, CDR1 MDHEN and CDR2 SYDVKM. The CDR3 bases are TGTGCCAGCAGTTTCCCTACAGGGTCTACCTACGAGCAGTACTTC. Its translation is CASSFPTGSTYEQYF.

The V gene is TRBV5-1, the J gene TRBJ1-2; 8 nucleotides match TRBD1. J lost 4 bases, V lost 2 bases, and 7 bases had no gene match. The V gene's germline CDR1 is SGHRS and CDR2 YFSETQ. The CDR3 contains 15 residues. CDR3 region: CASSFRATGAYGYTF. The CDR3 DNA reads TGCGCCAGCAGCTTCAGAGCGACAGGGGCCTATGGCTACACCTTC.

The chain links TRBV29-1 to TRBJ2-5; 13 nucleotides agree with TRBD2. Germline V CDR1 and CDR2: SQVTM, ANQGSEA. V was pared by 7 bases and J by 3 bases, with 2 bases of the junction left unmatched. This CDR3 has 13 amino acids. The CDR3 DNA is TGCAGCGCCGGGACTAGCGGGAAAGAGACCCAGTACTTC. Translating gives CSAGTSGKETQYF.

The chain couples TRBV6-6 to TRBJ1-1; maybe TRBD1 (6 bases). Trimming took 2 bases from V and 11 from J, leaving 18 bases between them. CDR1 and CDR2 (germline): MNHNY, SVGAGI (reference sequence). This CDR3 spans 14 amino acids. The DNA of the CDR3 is TGTGCCAGCAGTTACCCTGGGGGGGGCGCAAGCGCTTTCTTT. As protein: CASSYPGGGASAFF.

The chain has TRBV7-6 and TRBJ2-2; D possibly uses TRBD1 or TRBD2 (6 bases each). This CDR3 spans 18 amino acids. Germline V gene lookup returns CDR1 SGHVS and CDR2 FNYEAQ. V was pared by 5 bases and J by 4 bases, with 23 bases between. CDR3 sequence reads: CASSPQRTGARPTGELFF. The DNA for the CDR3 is TGTGCCAGCAGCCCGCAGAGGACGGGGGCGCGTCCCACCGGGGAGCTGTTTTTT. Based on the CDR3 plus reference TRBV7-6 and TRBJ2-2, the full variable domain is GAGVSQSPRYKVTKRGQDVALRCDPISGHVSLYWYRQALGQGPEFLTYFNYEAQQDKSGLPNDRFSAERPEGSISTLTIQRTEQRDSAMYRCASSPQRTGARPTGELFFGEGSRLTVL.

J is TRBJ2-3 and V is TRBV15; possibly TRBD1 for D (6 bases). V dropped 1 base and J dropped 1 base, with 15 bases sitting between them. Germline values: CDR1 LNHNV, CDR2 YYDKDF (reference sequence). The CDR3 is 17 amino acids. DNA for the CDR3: TGTGCCACCAGCAGAGGGCCACAGGGTTTCGGCACAGATACGCAGTATTTT. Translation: CATSRGPQGFGTDTQYF. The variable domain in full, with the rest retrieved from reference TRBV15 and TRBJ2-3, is DAMVIQNPRYQVTQFGKPVTLSCSQTLNHNVMYWYQQKSSQAPKLLFHYYDKDFNNEADTPDNFQSRRPNTSFCFLDIRSPGLGDTAMYLCATSRGPQGFGTDTQYFGPGTRLTVL.

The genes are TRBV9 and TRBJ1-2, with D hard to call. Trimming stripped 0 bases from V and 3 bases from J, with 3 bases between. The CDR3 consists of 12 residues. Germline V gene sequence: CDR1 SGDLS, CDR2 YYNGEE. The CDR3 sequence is CASSVDDYGYTF. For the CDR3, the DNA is TGTGCCAGCAGCGTAGACGACTATGGCTACACCTTC.

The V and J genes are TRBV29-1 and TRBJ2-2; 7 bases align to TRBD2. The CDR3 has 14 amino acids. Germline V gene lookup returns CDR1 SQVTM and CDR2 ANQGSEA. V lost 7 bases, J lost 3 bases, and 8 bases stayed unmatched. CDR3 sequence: CSATEGRDTGELFF. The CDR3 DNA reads TGCAGCGCTACCGAGGGGAGGGACACCGGGGAGCTGTTTTTT.

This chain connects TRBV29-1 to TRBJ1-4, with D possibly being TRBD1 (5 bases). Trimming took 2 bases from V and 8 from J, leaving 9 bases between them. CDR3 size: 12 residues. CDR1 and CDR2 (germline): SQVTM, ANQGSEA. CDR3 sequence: CSVEQGDEKLFF. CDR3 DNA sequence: TGCAGCGTTGAACAGGGAGACGAAAAACTGTTTTTT.

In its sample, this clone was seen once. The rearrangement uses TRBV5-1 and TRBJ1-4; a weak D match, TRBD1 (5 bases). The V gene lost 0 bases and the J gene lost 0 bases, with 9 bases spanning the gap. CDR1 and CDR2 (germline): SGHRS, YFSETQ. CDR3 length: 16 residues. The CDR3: CASSLGVTATNEKLFF. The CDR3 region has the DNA TGCGCCAGCAGCTTGGGCGTGACAGCAACTAATGAAAAACTGTTTTTT.

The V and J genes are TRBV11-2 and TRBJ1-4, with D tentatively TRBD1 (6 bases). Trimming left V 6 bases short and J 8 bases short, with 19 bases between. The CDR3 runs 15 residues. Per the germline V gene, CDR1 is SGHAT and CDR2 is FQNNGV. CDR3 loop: CASSPWRAGDEKLFF. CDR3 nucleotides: TGTGCCAGCAGTCCCTGGAGGGCAGGGGACGAAAAACTGTTTTTT.

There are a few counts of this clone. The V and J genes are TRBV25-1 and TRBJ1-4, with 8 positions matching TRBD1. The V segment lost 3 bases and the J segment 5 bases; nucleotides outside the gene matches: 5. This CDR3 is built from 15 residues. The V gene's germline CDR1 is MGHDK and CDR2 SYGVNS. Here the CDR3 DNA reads TGTGCCAGCAGTGACTCCGGGACAGGCAATGAAAAACTGTTTTTT. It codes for CASSDSGTGNEKLFF.

The CDR3 DNA is TGTGCCAGCAGCTTAACACCAGAGAACACTGAAGCTTTCTTT. The encoded protein is CASSLTPENTEAFF. V usage is TRBV7-3 and J usage is TRBJ1-1; the D is unclear. Germline V lookup: CDR1 SGHTA, CDR2 FQGTGA. Trimming cost V 0 bases and J 1 base, with 6 bases left between them. This CDR3 is built from 14 residues.

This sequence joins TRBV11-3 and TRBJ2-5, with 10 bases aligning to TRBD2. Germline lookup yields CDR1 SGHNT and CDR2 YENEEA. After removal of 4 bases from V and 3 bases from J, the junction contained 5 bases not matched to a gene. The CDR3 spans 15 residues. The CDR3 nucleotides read TGTGCCAGCAGCTCACCAGCGGGGGGGAAAGAGACCCAGTACTTC. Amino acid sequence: CASSSPAGGKETQYF.